The rows below give T cell receptor beta chains drawn from one sample of a study of PD-1 blockade in classical Hodgkin lymphoma. Generated by immunoSEQ multiplex PCR, the TCRdb table keeps only in-frame clones and is missing some. Of around 90,000 clones listed, 78% were seen once; the top ten hold about a tenth. The material was peripheral blood mononuclear cells (PBMCs), obtained before the fourth cycle of nivolumab. Source of these receptors: a human donor with classical Hodgkin lymphoma. Each CDR3 is given with its conserved first and last residue. A D gene is named only where the DNA matches it firmly. Size is omitted from some rows. Given values are once, few, many or a class for expanded clones.

D gene | J gene | V gene | clone size | CDR3 DNA | CDR3 protein
NA | TRBJ2-7 | TRBV18 | NA | TGTGCCAGCTCACCAAGATTGGAGGCGGACGAGCAGTACTTC | CASSPRLEADEQYF
TRBD1 | TRBJ1-1 | TRBV2 | NA | TGTGCCAGCACTCCGGGACAGGGGGCGCCGGGCACTGAAGCTTTCTTT | CASTPGQGAPGTEAFF
NA | TRBJ2-3 | TRBV5-8 | NA | TGTGCCAGCAGCCAATTGACAGCAAGCACAGATACGCAGTATTTT | CASSQLTASTDTQYF
NA | TRBJ2-3 | TRBV9 | few | TGTGCCAGCAGCGCCGACCTGGATACGCAGTATTTT | CASSADLDTQYF
NA | TRBJ1-2 | TRBV7-2 | NA | TGTGCCAGCAGCTTAGGCGTGGGGTCTGGCTACACCTTC | CASSLGVGSGYTF
NA | TRBJ1-4 | TRBV5-6 | NA | TGTGCCAGCAGCTTGAGGGGTGAAAAACTGTTTTTT | CASSLRGEKLFF
NA | TRBJ2-7 | TRBV9 | NA | TGTGCCAGCCTGGGTCTCTACGAGCAGTACTTC | CASLGLYEQYF
NA | TRBJ2-1 | TRBV6-5 | NA | TGTGCCAGCAGTTACTCGCCCTCGAGCTCCTACAATGAGCAGTTCTTC | CASSYSPSSSYNEQFF
TRBD2 | TRBJ2-5 | TRBV10-3 | NA | TGTGCCATCAGTGGAAGCGGGGGCCAAGAGACCCAGTACTTC | CAISGSGGQETQYF
NA | TRBJ1-1 | TRBV10-2 | NA | TGCGCCAGCATAGTTTCGGAGAACACTGAAGCTTTCTTT | CASIVSENTEAFF
TRBD1 | TRBJ2-7 | TRBV6-5 | NA | TGTGCCAGCAGTTACGACAGGGGTCTCAACGAGCAGTACTTC | CASSYDRGLNEQYF
NA | TRBJ1-5 | TRBV5-4 | NA | TGTGCCAGCAGCTTTGGCACAGGGCCCAATCAGCCCCAGCATTTT | CASSFGTGPNQPQHF
NA | TRBJ2-3 | TRBV5-6 | once | TGTGCCAGCAGCAAAGACAGACTAACCGACACAGATACGCAGTATTTT | CASSKDRLTDTDTQYF
TRBD2 | TRBJ2-3 | TRBV4-3 | NA | TGCGCCAGCAGCCAAGACTACGCGGGGGGGGGCACAGATACGCAGTATTTT | CASSQDYAGGGTDTQYF
NA | TRBJ2-7 | TRBV20-1 | few | TGCAGTGCTAGAATAGGGGAGGTGCAGTACTTC | CSARIGEVQYF
NA | TRBJ2-7 | TRBV11-1 | NA | TGTGCCAGCAGCTCCCGGACAGTATCCTACGAGCAGTACTTC | CASSSRTVSYEQYF
TRBD1 | TRBJ1-2 | TRBV6-5 | NA | TGTGCCAGCAGTTACTCCGGACAGGGGAAAGGAGGCTACACCTTC | CASSYSGQGKGGYTF
TRBD2 | TRBJ2-1 | TRBV9 | NA | TGTGCCAGCAGCGTAGGGCTAGCGGGGGGGCGGAGGGCGAATGAGCAGTTCTTC | CASSVGLAGGRRANEQFF
NA | TRBJ2-1 | TRBV6-5 | NA | TGTGCCAGCAGTTACGGCCATGAGCAGTTCTTC | CASSYGHEQFF
NA | TRBJ2-5 | TRBV2 | NA | TGTGCCAGCAGTGAAGTAAGGAAGGGGGAGACCCAGTACTTC | CASSEVRKGETQYF
NA | TRBJ2-7 | TRBV7-2 | NA | TGTGCCAGCAGCTTAGAGGCGGCGGGCGGGTCCTACGAGCAGTACTTC | CASSLEAAGGSYEQYF
TRBD2 | TRBJ2-1 | TRBV10-3 | NA | TGTGCCATCAGAAATAGCGGGGGGGGATACAATGAGCAGTTCTTC | CAIRNSGGGYNEQFF
NA | TRBJ2-7 | TRBV11-2 | NA | TGTGCCAGCAGCTTCTACACCTACGAGCAGTACTTC | CASSFYTYEQYF
NA | TRBJ2-4 | TRBV5-4 | few | TGTGCCAGCAGCACCCCAGGGGCAGGGGCCAAAAACATTCAGTACTTC | CASSTPGAGAKNIQYF
TRBD2 | TRBJ2-5 | TRBV5-1 | NA | TGCGCCAGCAGCCCCGGACTAGCGGGACCCGAGACCCAGTACTTC | CASSPGLAGPETQYF
NA | TRBJ1-1 | TRBV5-1 | NA | TGCGCCAGCAGCTTGGGTTCTGACATGGCTGAAGCTTTCTTT | CASSLGSDMAEAFF
TRBD2 | TRBJ2-3 | TRBV2 | once | TGTGCCAGCAATTATGGACTAGACGGTTCCACAGATACGCAGTATTTT | CASNYGLDGSTDTQYF
NA | TRBJ1-1 | TRBV19 | NA | TGTGCCAGTGTGAACCTTGGCCTGAACACTGAAGCTTTCTTT | CASVNLGLNTEAFF
NA | TRBJ1-6 | TRBV5-1 | few | TGCGCCAGCAGCCCATTTCGGGGTGTTAATTCACCCCTCCACTTT | CASSPFRGVNSPLHF
NA | TRBJ2-3 | TRBV27 | once | TGTGCCAGCAGGCGACTCAGGACAGATACGCAGTATTTT | CASRRLRTDTQYF
NA | TRBJ2-7 | TRBV2 | NA | TGTGCCAGCACGGCAGGGCCCTACGAGCAGTACTTC | CASTAGPYEQYF
TRBD1 | TRBJ2-5 | TRBV4-3 | NA | TGCGCCAGCAGCCAAGAGCGGACGCGACCGGGACAGATGGAGACCCAGTACTTC | CASSQERTRPGQMETQYF
NA | TRBJ1-5 | TRBV27 | NA | TGTGCCAGCAAAAGACCAGGGAATCAGCCCCAGCATTTT | CASKRPGNQPQHF
NA | TRBJ2-7 | TRBV15 | NA | TGTGCCACCAGCACGGGACCGTACGAGCAGTACTTC | CATSTGPYEQYF
NA | TRBJ2-7 | TRBV19 | once | TGTGCCAGTCATGACCGCTACGAGCAGTACTTC | CASHDRYEQYF
NA | TRBJ2-3 | TRBV10-3 | NA | TGTGCCATCAGTGAGTCGACCTTCGTGGATACGCAGTATTTT | CAISESTFVDTQYF
NA | TRBJ1-6 | TRBV6-1 | NA | TGTGCCAGCAGTGGGGGAAATAATTCACCCCTCCACTTT | CASSGGNNSPLHF
NA | TRBJ2-3 | TRBV19 | many | TGTGCCAGTAGTAATACCCCGCGCCTCACAGATACGCAGTATTTT | CASSNTPRLTDTQYF
NA | TRBJ2-5 | TRBV28 | few | TGTGCCAGCAGCCCCCGCGGCTACCAAGAGACCCAGTACTTC | CASSPRGYQETQYF
NA | TRBJ2-7 | TRBV6-6 | NA | TGTGCCAGCAGTTACCCAGGACACCACTACGAGCAGTACTTC | CASSYPGHHYEQYF
NA | TRBJ2-5 | TRBV7-3 | NA | TGTGCCAGCAGCCCCGGCCGTACGACGGGATGGGAGACCCAGTACTTC | CASSPGRTTGWETQYF
NA | TRBJ1-2 | TRBV6-5 | NA | TGTGCCAGCAGTTACGGGACAGGCTACACCTTC | CASSYGTGYTF
NA | TRBJ2-2 | TRBV11-3 | NA | TGTGCCAGCAGCCTTAAGTGGTTCGACGAGGTGGGCACCGGGGAGCTGTTTTTT | CASSLKWFDEVGTGELFF
TRBD2 | TRBJ2-2 | TRBV7-6 | once | TGTGCCAGCAGCTGGACTAGCGGGAGGGGTACCGGGGAGCTGTTTTTT | CASSWTSGRGTGELFF
TRBD2 | TRBJ2-3 | TRBV6-5 | NA | TGTGCCAGCAGCGACACGGGGGGGAGCACAGATACGCAGTATTTT | CASSDTGGSTDTQYF
TRBD1 | TRBJ2-3 | TRBV7-6 | NA | TGTGCCAGCAGCTTGTACAGGGGCGCAAGCACAGATACGCAGTATTTT | CASSLYRGASTDTQYF
NA | TRBJ1-6 | TRBV30 | NA | TGTGCCTGGAGTGTAGGGCAGGATAATTCACCCCTCCACTTT | CAWSVGQDNSPLHF
NA | TRBJ1-5 | TRBV19 | NA | TGTGCCAGTAGTATGGGGCCCCTCAGCAATCAGCCCCAGCATTTT | CASSMGPLSNQPQHF
NA | TRBJ2-1 | TRBV25-1 | NA | TGTGCCAGCAGGGACAGCCAACACTACAATGAGCAGTTCTTC | CASRDSQHYNEQFF
NA | TRBJ1-1 | TRBV6-1 | few | TGTGCCAGCACTCCTGACGGGAGGACTGAAGCTTTCTTT | CASTPDGRTEAFF
NA | TRBJ2-5 | TRBV9 | NA | TGTGCCAGCAGCGTAGTTCTGGGGGAGACCCAGTACTTC | CASSVVLGETQYF
TRBD2 | TRBJ2-1 | TRBV18 | NA | TGTGCCAGCTCACTGGCTAGCGGGAGGCGTGGTGAGCAGTTCTTC | CASSLASGRRGEQFF
NA | TRBJ1-5 | TRBV10-3 | NA | TGTGCCATCAGCGACGGTACTGCGCAGCCCCAGCATTTT | CAISDGTAQPQHF